This T cell receptor beta chain was recovered during a study of spatial heterogeneity in lung cancer (dated by TCRdb to between 2018 and 2020). General notes on the study: Beta-chain transcripts were consistently detected in greater numbers than alpha-chain transcripts, which likely reflects a higher abundance of beta-chain transcripts. At surgery, some 220 tumor regions, around 65 matched nontumor lung samples and 56 PBMC samples were TCR-sequenced for both alpha and beta chains. In the raw uncorrected reads, each unique combination of TCR and UMI appeared more than ten times on average. TCR alpha and beta repertoires were quantitatively compared across multiple tumor regions, matched nontumor lung and blood in non-small cell lung cancer. The study linked features of the TCR repertoire to counts of nonsynonymous mutations, which were determined by whole-exome sequencing of tumor tissue. General study outcomes and caveats: Additional single-cell paired TCR alpha and beta sequencing was considered necessary to confirm, at a functional level, the hypothesis that regional TCRs recognize regional mutations. Ubiquitous expanded tumor TCRs were found in blood more often at tumor resection than at routine follow-up.

Trimming leaves V shorter by 3 bases and J shorter by 3 bases, with the junction holding 15 bases beyond the gene matches. Counted from cysteine to phenylalanine, this CDR3 has 18 amino acids. The DNA shown is the 54-base CDR3, in frame from base 1. The germline V gene (reference sequence) gives CDR1 as MNHEY and CDR2 as SMNVEV. Explained via the paper, the time point label denotes: sample taken at primary tumor resection. Without any cell sorting, TCR sequencing was performed on whole RNA extracted either from tumor and nontumor lung tissue or from cryopreserved PBMC samples. Samples were obtained from 65 to 90 patients with early-stage, untreated non-small cell lung cancer from the lung TRACERx cohort. Only patients with enough RNA available from two or more tumor regions were chosen for TCR sequencing. This clonotype occurred a few times. It lacks a known antigen. Base quality data are lacking; no much larger clone is found one base away.

Receptor amplification or capture employed 5' RACE. The instrument given in TCRdb is NextSeq 500. To allow correction of PCR and sequencing errors, the TCR library protocol tagged every TCR cDNA molecule with a unique molecular identifier. Turning to the authors' computational methods: TCR identification, UMI-based error correction and CDR3 extraction were all carried out with Decombinator tools. TCRs above a frequency of 2 per 1,000, corresponding to the top 1% of the tumor frequency distribution, were defined as expanded. Renyi diversity was calculated using the R vegan package after each repertoire was subsampled 100 times to 5,000 TCRs. CDR3 similarity networks were constructed using string-kernel similarity of amino acid triplets, with links drawn between CDR3s whose pairwise similarity was above 0.82. Using fastp at Q25 and MiXCR, TCRdb reprocessed the public reads and kept productive beta chains. Rows are combined by CDR3 protein, so each entry shows the most common genes and DNA. None of the V and J calls come from the authors' own analysis; TCRdb made them. Across this sample there are 55,000 to 75,000 distinct CDR3 sequences, with 7.5% to 8.5% seen only once. Together, the top ten hold less than 15% of the sample.

The V and J genes are TRBV27 and TRBJ1-1; 8 nucleotides in the junction match TRBD1. The source is a female donor with early-stage non-small cell lung cancer. The starting material was PBMCs, obtained at surgery. The CDR3 corresponds to CASSFSRDRWGGDTEAFF. In nucleotides, the sequence is TGTGCCAGCAGTTTTTCCCGGGACAGGTGGGGAGGGGACACTGAAGCTTTCTTT.